One TCR beta chain is described in this entry. Its antigen remains unknown. V dropped 1 base and J dropped 4 bases, with 5 bases sitting between them. This CDR3 is 13 amino acids long. CDR1 and CDR2 from the germline V gene are SEHNR and FQNEAQ (reference sequence). This sample stems from a study of cytomegalovirus exposure and HLA in healthy donors. Notes on the study in general: It was confirmed in vitro that a few of the CMV-associated chains were specific for CMV antigens. Researchers catalogued some 160 TCR beta chains as cytomegalovirus-associated. Reportedly, diagnosis of cytomegalovirus status by the classifier showed high specificity and sensitivity.

TCRdb's copy holds only in-frame clones and misses some; the assay was immunoSEQ multiplex PCR. This table has 150,000 to 180,000 clones, 65% to 90% appearing once. The material sequenced was PBMCs. The TCR comes from a young man in good health and CMV-seropositive. The V gene is TRBV7-9, the J gene TRBJ1-5; D remains unclear. The chain's CDR3 is CASSLDLNQPQHF. The CDR3 DNA reads as TGTGCCAGCAGCTTAGATCTGAATCAGCCCCAGCATTTT.